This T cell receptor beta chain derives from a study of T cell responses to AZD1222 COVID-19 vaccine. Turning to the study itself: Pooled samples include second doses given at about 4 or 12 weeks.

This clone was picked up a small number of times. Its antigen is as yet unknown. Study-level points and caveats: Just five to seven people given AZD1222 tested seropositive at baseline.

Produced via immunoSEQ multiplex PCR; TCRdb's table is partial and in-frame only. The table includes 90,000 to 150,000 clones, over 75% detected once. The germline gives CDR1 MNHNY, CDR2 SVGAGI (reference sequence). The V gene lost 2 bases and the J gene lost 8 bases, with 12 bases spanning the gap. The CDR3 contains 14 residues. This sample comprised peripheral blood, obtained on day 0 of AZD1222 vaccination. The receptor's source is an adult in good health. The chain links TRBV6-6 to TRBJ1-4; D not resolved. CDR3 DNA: TGTGCCAGCAGTTACGACCAAATGGGGGAAAAACTGTTTTTT. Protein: CASSYDQMGEKLFF.